The 21 T cell receptor beta chains given below trace back to one sample, sequenced in a study of T cells after yellow fever vaccination. From the 5' RACE reads, TCRdb called clonotypes with MiXCR, one entry per CDR3 protein. The data show under 250,000 distinct CDR3 sequences, 3% to 3.5% seen once. The sample in question was CD4+ T cells sorted from PBMCs, obtained 10 days after the yellow fever booster vaccination. These receptors originate from a man aged 18 to 29 who received the YFV17D yellow fever vaccine.

This chain connects TRBV5-6 to TRBJ1-1, with D possibly matching TRBD1 (5 bases). Trimming stripped 7 bases from V and 1 base from J, with 11 bases between. The CDR3 length is 13 residues. Germline CDR1 reads SGHDT; CDR2 reads YYEEEE. The CDR3 DNA is TGTGCCAGCGTCTTCGGGGGGAACACTGAAGCTTTCTTT. It translates to CASVFGGNTEAFF.

This clonotype was detected only a few times. The V gene is TRBV6-6, the J gene TRBJ1-5; D unresolved. The CDR3 covers 15 residues. Germline V gives CDR1 MNHNY, CDR2 SVGAGI (reference sequence). Trimming removed 6 bases from V and 2 bases from J, with 14 bases in between. Here the CDR3 DNA reads TGTGCCAGCAGCCCGCGCCAAAGGGGCAATCAGCCCCAGCATTTT. Its protein is CASSPRQRGNQPQHF.

This clonotype was seen ten or more times. The chain combines TRBV7-2 with TRBJ1-1; 7 positions agree with TRBD1. Germline CDR1 SGHTA, CDR2 FQGNSA. This CDR3 has 13 amino acids. V was pared by 5 bases and J by 5 bases, with 5 bases of the junction left unmatched. CDR3 loop: CASSRQGWTEAFF. Written as DNA, the CDR3 is TGTGCCAGCAGCAGACAGGGTTGGACTGAAGCTTTCTTT.

CDR3 loop: CATSRGGLGEKLFF. The CDR3 DNA reads as TGTGCCACCAGCAGAGGGGGGCTCGGTGAAAAACTGTTTTTT. J is TRBJ1-4 and V is TRBV15, with a possible D match to TRBD1 (6 bases). Germline loops: CDR1 LNHNV, CDR2 YYDKDF (reference sequence). V dropped 1 base and J dropped 7 bases, with 10 bases sitting between them. The length of the CDR3 is 14 residues.

The chain links TRBV19 to TRBJ1-2, with D uncertain. The V end was cut by 5 bases, the J end by 0 bases, with 7 bases between. Germline V gene lookup returns CDR1 LNHDA and CDR2 SQIVND (reference sequence). The CDR3 runs to 13 residues. The CDR3: CASSWTANYGYTF. Here the CDR3 DNA reads TGTGCCAGTAGTTGGACGGCTAACTATGGCTACACCTTC.

The chain links TRBV2 to TRBJ1-2, with D possibly being TRBD1 (6 bases). Germline V CDR1 and CDR2: SNHLY, FYNNEI. V was clipped by 4 bases and J by 4 bases, with 13 bases between them. This CDR3 is 14 amino acids long. CDR3 amino acids: CASSAQGSPYGYTF. In nucleotides, the CDR3 is TGTGCCAGCAGTGCGCAGGGGTCCCCCTATGGCTACACCTTC.

The genes are TRBV30 and TRBJ2-3; D gene ambiguous. Germline V lookup: CDR1 GTSNPN, CDR2 SVGIG (reference sequence). The CDR3 consists of 13 residues. V gave up 3 bases and J gave up 6 bases, with 13 bases separating them. The CDR3 protein is CAWSLGTSDTQYF. DNA of the CDR3: TGTGCCTGGAGCCTGGGCACCAGCGATACGCAGTATTTT.

This clonotype showed up just a few times. This chain uses TRBV4-1 with TRBJ2-2; TRBD2 matches at 8 bases. V was clipped by 4 bases and J by 4 bases; unmatched bases: 11. Germline CDR1 reads MGHRA; CDR2 reads YSYEKL. The CDR3 spans 17 residues. The CDR3 here is CASSRPSRGGFTGELFF. DNA for the CDR3: TGCGCCAGCAGCCGCCCGTCACGGGGGGGCTTCACCGGGGAGCTGTTTTTT.

V gene TRBV20-1 combines with J gene TRBJ1-5; no clear D gene. This CDR3 region has 13 residues. V was pared by 0 bases and J by 6 bases, with 9 bases between. CDR1 DFQATT and CDR2 SNEGSKA come from the germline V gene (reference sequence). CDR3 nucleotide sequence: TGCAGTGCTAGAGATATGTTAGGTCAGCCCCAGCATTTT. Residues: CSARDMLGQPQHF.

The chain recombines TRBV2 with TRBJ2-4, with D possibly matching TRBD1 (6 bases). The germline CDR1 and CDR2 sequences are SNHLY and FYNNEI. With 4 bases removed from V and 8 bases from J, the gap between germline ends came to 9 bases. The CDR3 consists of 12 residues. CDR3 sequence: CASSGTVYIQYF. The CDR3 bases are TGTGCCAGCAGTGGGACAGTATACATTCAGTACTTC. Full variable domain (missing parts from reference TRBV2 and TRBJ2-4): EPEVTQTPSHQVTQMGQEVILRCVPISNHLYFYWYRQILGQKVEFLVSFYNNEISEKSEIFDDQFSVERPDGSNFTLKIRSTKLEDSAMYFCASSGTVYIQYFGAGTRLSVL.

This clonotype has a count of ten or more. This sequence joins TRBV5-1 and TRBJ2-1; TRBD2 matches at 8 bases. Germline V CDR1 and CDR2: SGHRS, YFSETQ. The CDR3 loop spans 15 amino acids. Trimming cost V 8 bases and J 6 bases; bases outside gene matches: 13. As DNA, the CDR3 is TGCGCCAGTCACCCCCGCGGAGCGGGGGTCAATGAGCAGTTCTTC. Protein: CASHPRGAGVNEQFF.

This clonotype was counted between two and nine times. The chain combines TRBV7-2 with TRBJ1-1; TRBD1 is a possible D gene (5 bases). Per the germline V gene, CDR1 is SGHTA and CDR2 is FQGNSA. This CDR3 is built from 23 residues. V lost 3 bases and J 0 bases, leaving 35 bases between the germline ends. This CDR3 reads CASSFPVDPRTFFKYGLNTEAFF. CDR3 in DNA: TGTGCCAGCAGCTTCCCCGTAGACCCGAGGACATTCTTTAAGTATGGGTTGAACACTGAAGCTTTCTTT.

The J gene is TRBJ1-4, the V gene TRBV7-9; TRBD1 might be the D (5 bases). This CDR3 region has 13 residues. V lost 2 bases, J lost 7 bases, and 8 bases lay in between. The germline CDR1 and CDR2 sequences are SEHNR and FQNEAQ (reference sequence). The CDR3 loop is CASSLLGTEKLFF. In nucleotides, the CDR3 is TGTGCCAGCAGCTTATTAGGGACTGAAAAACTGTTTTTT.

The table lists this clonotype with many counts. The rearrangement links TRBV30 to TRBJ2-7; TRBD2 agrees at 9 bases. Trimming took 2 bases from V and 2 from J; bases not matched to a gene: 7. Germline CDR1 is GTSNPN and CDR2 is SVGIG (reference sequence). The CDR3 is 15 residues long. The CDR3 DNA reads as TGTGCCTGGAGTCCCCTCGGGACTAGCCCCTACGAGCAGTACTTC. Translating it yields CAWSPLGTSPYEQYF.

The rearrangement uses TRBV7-2 and TRBJ2-6; D is ambiguous. Germline V gene sequence: CDR1 SGHTA, CDR2 FQGNSA. Trimming left V 7 bases short and J 4 bases short, with 14 bases between. The CDR3 sequence is 15 residues long. CDR3 loop: CASTGLAMGANVLTF. DNA of the CDR3: TGTGCCAGCACTGGGTTAGCTATGGGGGCCAACGTCCTGACTTTC.

This chain links TRBV12-3 or TRBV12-4 with TRBJ2-6, with D possibly matching TRBD1 (5 bases). The CDR3 runs 17 residues. Deletions cut 2 bases from V and 4 bases from J, with 15 bases between. The CDR3 DNA sequence: TGTGCCAGCAGTTTATGGACACCTGGTCTGGGGGCCAACGTCCTGACTTTC. Translating it yields CASSLWTPGLGANVLTF.

This clonotype appeared a few times. In DNA, the CDR3 is TGTGCCAGCAGCCAAGCCGGGACAGGGTCGTACCAAGAGACCCAGTACTTC. Protein sequence: CASSQAGTGSYQETQYF. The chain carries TRBV3-1 and TRBJ2-5; 9 bases align to TRBD1. V dropped 1 base and J dropped 0; count of bases not matched to a gene: 6. Germline V gives CDR1 LGHDT, CDR2 YNNKEL (reference sequence). This CDR3 has 17 amino acids.

This clonotype was seen repeatedly, ten times or more. The chain carries TRBV27 and TRBJ1-6, with a possible D match to TRBD1 (6 bases). The ends were cut back, 5 bases at V and 7 bases at J, with 9 bases in the middle. Germline CDR1 and CDR2: MNHEY and SMNVEV (reference sequence). CDR3 size: 13 residues. CDR3 sequence (DNA): TGTGCCAGCAGTCCCCAGGGGAATTCACCCCTCCACTTT. This encodes CASSPQGNSPLHF.

This clonotype was detected ten times or more. The chain carries TRBV7-2 and TRBJ2-7; D is unclear. The V end lost 3 bases, the J end lost 2 bases, and 11 bases lay between the germline ends. Germline V gene lookup returns CDR1 SGHTA and CDR2 FQGNSA. There are 14 residues in the CDR3. CDR3 protein: CASSFGRITYEQYF. DNA of the CDR3: TGTGCCAGCAGCTTCGGACGGATAACCTACGAGCAGTACTTC.

In its sample, this clonotype was seen many times. This chain connects TRBV5-1 to TRBJ1-2; a weak D match, TRBD1 (6 bases). The CDR3 runs to 16 residues. Trimming pared 0 bases from V and 6 bases from J, leaving 18 bases between. CDR1 SGHRS and CDR2 YFSETQ come from the germline V gene. DNA of the CDR3: TGCGCCAGCAGCTTGGCCAGGGGAGGGCTCCTGGATGGCTACACCTTC. Protein: CASSLARGGLLDGYTF.

This clonotype occurred many times. J is TRBJ2-5 and V is TRBV6-5, with D possibly matching TRBD1 (6 bases). The germline V gene has CDR1 MNHEY and CDR2 SVGAGI. V dropped 6 bases and J dropped 8 bases, with 19 bases sitting between them. The CDR3 length is 14 residues. This chain's CDR3 is CASRPGTPVKTQYF. For the CDR3, the DNA is TGTGCCAGCAGACCCGGGACACCAGTAAAAACCCAGTACTTC.